This TCR beta chain was sequenced for a study of blood T cell repertoires in COVID-19. Whole-study context: Collection of acute and convalescent COVID-19 samples took place in the United States, Italy and Spain. Sample material is recorded as cDNA or gDNA derived from T cells, B-cell-depleted T cells, or PBMCs.

Seattle enrolled patients during active infection and tracked them longitudinally. Regarding this clone: Other DNA sequences from this sample encode an identical CDR3 as well.

Original processing methods: Amplifying reference gene primers gave estimates of nucleated cell counts. Profiling relied on immunoSEQ multiplex PCR, and the TCRdb table lists in-frame clones only, not all of them. V and J calls and clone size are those listed in that table; D and trimming were worked out from the DNA. The sample yields roughly 280,000 clones, 85% to 90% seen once. This TCR came from a woman younger than 45 with COVID-19, enrolled during active disease. The sample taken for sequencing was peripheral blood.

The CDR3 is CASSQDMYEQYF. CDR3 sequence (DNA): TGCGCCAGCAGCCAGGACATGTATGAGCAGTACTTC. This chain connects TRBV5-1 to TRBJ2-7; D might be TRBD1 (5 bases). The CDR3 is made up of 12 amino acids. V was pared by 4 bases and J by 7 bases, with 12 bases between. Per germline, CDR1 SGHRS and CDR2 YFSETQ.